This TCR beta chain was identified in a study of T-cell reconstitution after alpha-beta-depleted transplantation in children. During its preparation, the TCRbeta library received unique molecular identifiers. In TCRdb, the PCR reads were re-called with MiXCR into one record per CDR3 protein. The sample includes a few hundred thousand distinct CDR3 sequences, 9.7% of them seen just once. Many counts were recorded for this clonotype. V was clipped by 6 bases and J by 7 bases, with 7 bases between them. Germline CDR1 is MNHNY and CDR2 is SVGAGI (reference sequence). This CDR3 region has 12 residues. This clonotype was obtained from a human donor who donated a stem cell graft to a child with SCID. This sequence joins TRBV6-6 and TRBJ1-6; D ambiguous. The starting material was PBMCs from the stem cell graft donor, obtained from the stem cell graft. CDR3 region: CASRHGNSPLHF. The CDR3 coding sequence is TGTGCCAGCAGACACGGGAATTCACCCCTCCACTTT.